The T cell receptor beta chain described here comes from a study of technical replicates of blood from a handful of donors. Using immunoSEQ multiplex PCR, the repertoire was profiled, and TCRdb retains in-frame clones only, with some absent. The sample records some 80,000 clones, 90% to 97% being singletons. Germline V gene data show CDR1 as SGHAT and CDR2 as FQNNGV. The CDR3 totals 16 residues. V lost 2 bases to trimming and J lost 0 bases, with 10 bases between them. The V and J genes are TRBV11-2 and TRBJ2-2; TRBD2 might be the D (5 bases). The TCR was taken from a human donor in good health. Input material: T cells isolated from PBMCs. The CDR3 is CASSLFIASNTGELFF. The CDR3 DNA reads as TGTGCCAGCAGCTTATTCATAGCGTCGAACACCGGGGAGCTGTTTTTT.